The rows below give T cell receptor beta chains drawn from one sample of a study of shared clonotypes between healthy human individuals. The repertoire was sequenced with immunoSEQ multiplex PCR; TCRdb's copy has only in-frame clones and lacks some. The data hold about 500,000 clones, with roughly four fifths observed a single time. Sequences were obtained from PBMCs. All receptors derive from a woman aged 40 to 50 in good health. Some clones in this sample may be carry-over from other donors' samples. Both conserved end residues are part of each CDR3. D genes are given only for firm matches. Not every row has a clone size; where given, it reads once, few, many or a size class.

V gene	J gene	D gene	clone size	CDR3 DNA	CDR3 protein
TRBV18	TRBJ2-7	-	-	TGTGCCAGCTCACCCGAGGGGTCTACTACCGAGCAGTACTTC	CASSPEGSTTEQYF
TRBV7-2	TRBJ2-5	-	few	TGTGCCAGCCTCCCCCGCGCGGGGGCGGAGACCCAGTACTTC	CASLPRAGAETQYF
TRBV18	TRBJ2-1	TRBD2	once	TGTGCCAGCTCACCGTTGGACTCCAGCGGGAGCAATGAGCAGTTCTTC	CASSPLDSSGSNEQFF
TRBV7-8	TRBJ2-7	-	-	TGTGCCAGCAGCTTGGACGGACGCGAGCAGTACTTT	CASSLDGREQYF
TRBV5-1	TRBJ2-2	-	-	TGCGCCAGCAGCTCAACCTACGGGGAGCTGTTTTTT	CASSSTYGELFF
TRBV30	TRBJ2-1	-	few	TGTGCCTGGACTCCGGGCTACCAAGGAGAGCAGTTCTTC	CAWTPGYQGEQFF
TRBV7-4	TRBJ1-5	TRBD1	-	TGTGCCAGCAGCCTCCAACCCCAGGGGGCTTATAGCAATCAGCCCCAGCATTTT	CASSLQPQGAYSNQPQHF
TRBV6-1	TRBJ2-7	TRBD1	-	TGTGCCAGCAGTGAACGGGACAGCTCCTACGAGCAGTACTTC	CASSERDSSYEQYF
TRBV19	TRBJ1-2	-	many	TGTGCCACGAGGACGGACGAGCCCTATGGCTACACCTTC	CATRTDEPYGYTF
TRBV19	TRBJ1-3	-	-	TGTGCCAGTAACCGGGACTTAGGTGGAAACACCATATATTTT	CASNRDLGGNTIYF
TRBV5-1	TRBJ1-5	-	-	TGCGCCAGCAGCCCGGACGGTAGCAATCAGCCCCAGCATTTT	CASSPDGSNQPQHF
TRBV7-6	TRBJ2-1	-	few	TGTGCCAGCAGCACCGGGACCTTACTCAATGAGCAGTTCTTC	CASSTGTLLNEQFF
TRBV7-9	TRBJ1-2	TRBD1	-	TGTGCCAGCAGCTTAAACCAGGGGGAGGATGGCTACACCTTC	CASSLNQGEDGYTF
TRBV11-2	TRBJ2-5	-	-	TGTGCCAGCAGCTTAGCGGGTGAAAGGGAGACCCAGTACTTC	CASSLAGERETQYF
TRBV6-5	TRBJ2-5	TRBD1	-	TGTGCCAGCAGTAAGACGACAGGGGACCAAGAGACCCAGTACTTC	CASSKTTGDQETQYF
TRBV7-8	TRBJ2-7	-	-	TGTGCCAGCAGCCCACTATCTGTTTACGAGCAGTACTTC	CASSPLSVYEQYF
TRBV27	TRBJ2-7	TRBD2	once	TGTGCCAGCAGTTGGCTAGCGGGAACCTACGAGCAGTACTTC	CASSWLAGTYEQYF
TRBV29-1	TRBJ2-5	TRBD2	-	TGCAGCGTTGCTGGGACTAGCGGGAGGAGTGAGACCCAGTACTTC	CSVAGTSGRSETQYF
TRBV4-3	TRBJ2-4	-	-	TGCGCCAGCAGCCAAGATGGACAATGGAACATTCAGTACTTC	CASSQDGQWNIQYF
TRBV30	TRBJ1-5	TRBD1	-	TGTGCCTGGAGTCGGACAGGGGCTCAGCCCCAGCATTTT	CAWSRTGAQPQHF
TRBV11-2	TRBJ2-1	TRBD2	-	TGTGCCAGCAGCTTAGGGGGCCTTAGCGGGAGAGGAAATGAGCAGTTCTTC	CASSLGGLSGRGNEQFF
TRBV7-3	TRBJ2-1	TRBD2	few	TGTGCCAGCAGCCCGGGCCCTAGCGGGAGTTACAATGAGCAGTTCTTC	CASSPGPSGSYNEQFF
TRBV9	TRBJ2-7	-	-	TGTGCCAGCAGCTACTCCGGGACGGCCTCCTACGAGCAGTACTTC	CASSYSGTASYEQYF
TRBV11-3	TRBJ1-5	-	-	TGTGCCAGCAGCTTAGATCGGGGGGGTGGCCAGCGTCAGCCCCAGCATTTT	CASSLDRGGGQRQPQHF
TRBV7-9	TRBJ2-5	TRBD1	-	TGTGCCAGCAGCTTAGCCGACAGGGTCGAGACCCAGTACTTC	CASSLADRVETQYF
TRBV18	TRBJ2-7	TRBD1	-	TGTGCCAGCTCACTGGCCGGGACAGGGGCACGCGAGCAGTACTTC	CASSLAGTGAREQYF
TRBV11-2	TRBJ2-2	-	-	TGTGCCAGCAGCTTAGCTCGAGGGGCCGGGGAGCTGTTTTTT	CASSLARGAGELFF
TRBV10-3	TRBJ1-4	-	many	TGTGCCATCAGTGATCCAAAGGATGAAAAACTGTTTTTT	CAISDPKDEKLFF
TRBV6-6	TRBJ1-2	-	-	TGTGCCAGCAGCAACGAGTGGTCCGGCTACACCTTC	CASSNEWSGYTF
TRBV27	TRBJ2-1	-	-	TGTGCCAGCAGTTTAGTCTTTTTTGTCAACCGGTTAGACAATGAGCAGTTCTTC	CASSLVFFVNRLDNEQFF
TRBV4-2	TRBJ1-5	-	-	TGTGCCAGCAGCCAAGAAGGGGGGCGGAATCAGCCCCAGCATTTT	CASSQEGGRNQPQHF